These 12 T cell receptor beta chains came from one sample sequenced in a study of T-cell reconstitution after alpha-beta-depleted transplantation in children. It was with unique molecular identifiers that the TCRbeta library was prepared. TCRdb reprocessed the PCR reads via MiXCR and lists one record per CDR3 protein. Of a few hundred thousand distinct CDR3 sequences listed, about a tenth are singletons. The source material was PBMCs from the stem cell graft donor, sampled from the stem cell graft. Source of these receptors: a human donor who donated a stem cell graft to a child with acute lymphoblastic leukemia.

V gene TRBV20-1 combines with J gene TRBJ2-2, with 11 bases lining up with TRBD2. The CDR3 sequence is 18 residues long. CDR1 and CDR2 from the germline V gene are DFQATT and SNEGSKA (reference sequence). V lost 1 base and J lost 3; bases outside the gene matches: 10. Here the CDR3 DNA reads TGCAGTGCTAGAGTACGTAGTAGCGGGAGGGAGGACACCGGGGAGCTGTTTTTT. This translates into CSARVRSSGREDTGELFF.

This clonotype was observed a handful of times. The chain's CDR3 is CASIGDSTYEQYF. The CDR3 DNA reads as TGTGCCAGCATCGGGGACTCTACCTACGAGCAGTACTTC. V gene TRBV6-1 combines with J gene TRBJ2-7, with a tentative D call TRBD2 (6 bases). The V and J ends lost 7 bases and 2 bases respectively, with 12 bases between them. Germline V gene data show CDR1 as MNHNS and CDR2 as SASEGT. There are 13 residues in the CDR3.

The chain couples TRBV7-8 to TRBJ2-3, with D tentatively TRBD1 or TRBD2 (6 bases each). The germline V gene encodes CDR1 SGHVS and CDR2 FQNEAQ. The CDR3 spans 15 residues. Deletions cut 5 bases from V and 2 bases from J, with 14 bases between. CDR3: CASSPNGGLTDTQYF. CDR3 DNA sequence: TGTGCCAGCAGCCCGAATGGGGGGCTCACAGATACGCAGTATTTT. The full variable domain, completed using reference TRBV7-8 and TRBJ2-3, is GAGVSQSPRYKVAKRGQDVALRCDPISGHVSLFWYQQALGQGPEFLTYFQNEAQLDKSGLPSDRFFAERPEGSVSTLKIQRTQQEDSAVYLCASSPNGGLTDTQYFGPGTRLTVL.

A word on this clonotype: It may be a read error: a sequence one base away is much more abundant. This chain uses TRBV4-1 with TRBJ2-5; no definite D call. V lost 4 bases to trimming and J lost 4 bases, with 16 bases between them. The CDR3 has 15 residues. Germline assignment: CDR1 MGHRA and CDR2 YSYEKL. CDR3 region: CASSLHKTLIETQYF. The CDR3 DNA follows: TGCGCCAGCAGCCTTCATAAAACGTTAATAGAGACCCAGTACTTC.

This chain connects TRBV7-2 to TRBJ2-7; TRBD2 aligns across 10 bases. The junction had 6 bases not matched to a gene; V was cut back by 4 bases and J by 3 bases. The germline CDR1 and CDR2 sequences are SGHTA and FQGNSA. The CDR3 length is 15 residues. CDR3 loop: CASSSGLAVRYEQYF. The CDR3 DNA follows: TGTGCCAGCAGCTCAGGACTAGCGGTCCGCTACGAGCAGTACTTC.

This clonotype was counted at least ten times. The DNA of the CDR3 is TGTGCCAGCAGCGTAGCTCCTAGCGGGCCCGGGGAGCTGTTTTTT. Residues: CASSVAPSGPGELFF. The V gene is TRBV9, the J gene TRBJ2-2; 8 bases fit TRBD2. This CDR3 has 15 residues. With V trimmed by 0 bases and J by 6 bases, 4 bases remained unmatched. Germline V gives CDR1 SGDLS, CDR2 YYNGEE. Together with reference TRBV9 and TRBJ2-2, the CDR3 gives the full variable domain: DSGVTQTPKHLITATGQRVTLRCSPRSGDLSVYWYQQSLDQGLQFLIQYYNGEERAKGNILERFSAQQFPDLHSELNLSSLELGDSALYFCASSVAPSGPGELFFGEGSRLTVL.

This clonotype was seen more than once but under ten times. The chain carries TRBV7-9 and TRBJ1-1; TRBD1 matches 7 bases. The V segment lost 3 bases and the J segment 6 bases; nucleotides outside the gene matches: 7. Looked up from germline, CDR1 is SEHNR and CDR2 is FQNEAQ (reference sequence). This CDR3 comprises 14 residues. CDR3 DNA sequence: TGTGCCAGCAGCTTTGGCCAGGGGGTCGCTGAAGCTTTCTTT. Amino acids: CASSFGQGVAEAFF.

This clonotype was seen a few times. The chain combines TRBV5-1 with TRBJ2-7; maybe TRBD1 (5 bases). Deletions cut 4 bases from V and 0 bases from J, with 14 bases between. The germline CDR1 and CDR2 sequences are SGHRS and YFSETQ. The CDR3 loop spans 15 amino acids. This CDR3 reads CASSPTNRPSYEQYF. The CDR3 DNA sequence: TGCGCCAGCAGCCCAACCAACAGGCCCTCCTACGAGCAGTACTTC.

The chain couples TRBV2 to TRBJ2-5; D is uncertain. V was trimmed by 1 base and J by 7 bases, leaving 7 bases between them. Germline CDR1 reads SNHLY; CDR2 reads FYNNEI. The CDR3 is made up of 12 amino acids. In DNA, the CDR3 is TGTGCCAGCAGTGAAGGGAAAGGGACCCAGTACTTC. Translation: CASSEGKGTQYF. Combining the CDR3 with reference TRBV2 and TRBJ2-5 gives the whole variable domain EPEVTQTPSHQVTQMGQEVILRCVPISNHLYFYWYRQILGQKVEFLVSFYNNEISEKSEIFDDQFSVERPDGSNFTLKIRSTKLEDSAMYFCASSEGKGTQYFGPGTRLLVL.

This clonotype was seen at least ten times. The V call is TRBV12-5, the J call TRBJ2-5; 10 bases line up with TRBD2. The CDR3 contains 16 residues. The V segment lost 6 bases and the J segment 2 bases; nucleotides outside the gene matches: 9. CDR1 and CDR2 from the germline V gene are LGHNT and FRNRAP. In nucleotides, the CDR3 is TGTGCTAGTGGCCTCCCCGGGACTAGCGAGCAAGAGACCCAGTACTTC. This encodes CASGLPGTSEQETQYF. Variable domain in full (rest from reference TRBV12-5 and TRBJ2-5): DARVTQTPRHKVTEMGQEVTMRCQPILGHNTVFWYRQTMMQGLELLAYFRNRAPLDDSGMPKDRFSAEMPDATLATLKIQPSEPRDSAVYFCASGLPGTSEQETQYFGPGTRLLVL.

The table lists this clonotype with a few counts. The V gene is TRBV28, the J gene TRBJ1-5, with D perhaps matching TRBD1 (6 bases). CDR1 and CDR2 from the germline V gene are MDHEN and SYDVKM. Deletions cut 1 base from V and 3 bases from J, with 10 bases between. This CDR3 spans 15 amino acids. The CDR3 DNA sequence: TGTGCCAGCAGTTTATTGGGGGGCATCAATCAGCCCCAGCATTTT. Translated: CASSLLGGINQPQHF.

This clonotype occurred once. The V and J genes are TRBV19 and TRBJ1-5; TRBD1 is a possible D gene (5 bases). V lost 3 bases and J lost 7, with 7 bases in between. The CDR3 is 12 residues long. The germline CDR1 and CDR2 sequences are LNHDA and SQIVND (reference sequence). The CDR3 DNA reads TGTGCCAGTAGTATGGGGGGGCAGCCCCAGCATTTT. Translating it yields CASSMGGQPQHF. Using reference TRBV19 and TRBJ1-5 for the parts outside the CDR3, the full variable domain is DGGITQSPKYLFRKEGQNVTLSCEQNLNHDAMYWYRQDPGQGLRLIYYSQIVNDFQKGDIAEGYSVSREKKESFPLTVTSAQKNPTAFYLCASSMGGQPQHFGDGTRLSIL.